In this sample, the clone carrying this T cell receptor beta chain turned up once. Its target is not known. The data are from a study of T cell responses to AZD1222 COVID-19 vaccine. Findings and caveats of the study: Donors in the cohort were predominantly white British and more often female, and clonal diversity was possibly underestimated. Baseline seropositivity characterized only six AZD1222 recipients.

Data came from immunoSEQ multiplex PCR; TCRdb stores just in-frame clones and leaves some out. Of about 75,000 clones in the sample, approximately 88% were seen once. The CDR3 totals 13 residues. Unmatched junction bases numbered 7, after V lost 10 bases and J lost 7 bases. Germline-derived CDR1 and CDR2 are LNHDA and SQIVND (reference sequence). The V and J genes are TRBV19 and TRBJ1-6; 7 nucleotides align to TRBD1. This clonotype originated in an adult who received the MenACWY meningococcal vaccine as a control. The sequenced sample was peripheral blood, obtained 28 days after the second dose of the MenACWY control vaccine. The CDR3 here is CATSQGTNSPLHF. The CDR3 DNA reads TGTGCCACATCACAGGGGACGAATTCACCCCTCCACTTT.